This T cell receptor beta chain was sequenced during a study of OX40 agonist ivuxolimab in advanced cancers. Deletions cut 3 bases from V and 6 bases from J, with 11 bases between. The CDR3 extends over 13 amino acids. The germline V gene encodes CDR1 MDHEN and CDR2 SYDVKM. Assay: immunoSEQ multiplex PCR; the TCRdb copy retains only in-frame clones and omits some. Of about 69,000 clones listed, around 87% are singletons. The clonotype originates from an adult with an advanced solid tumor such as melanoma, head and neck, liver or kidney cancer. Material: CD4+ or CD8+ T cells sorted from blood, obtained in a trial of the OX40 agonist ivuxolimab. The chain joins TRBV28 to TRBJ2-5, with a weak D call TRBD2 (6 bases). CDR3 sequence reads: CASSFSGLQTQYF. CDR3 in DNA: TGTGCCAGCAGTTTTTCGGGACTCCAGACCCAGTACTTC.